The clone carrying this T cell receptor beta chain was detected ten times or more. Its antigen is as yet unknown. These data are taken from a study of regulatory T cells in long-lasting Graves disease. Study-wide results and caveats: Accuracy might have suffered from few samples.

Assembly of TCR beta libraries relied on iRepertoire HTBI primers together with Arm-PCR of CDR3 regions. TCRdb independently ran MiXCR on the multiplex PCR reads; one entry per CDR3 protein. Altogether roughly 610,000 distinct CDR3 sequences are present, about 15% being singletons, with the ten largest covering 15% to 20%. Germline V gives CDR1 MNHNS, CDR2 SASEGT. The V and J ends lost 5 bases and 8 bases respectively, with 9 bases between them. The CDR3 length is 11 residues. Time point in this sample: newly diagnosed GD, antithyroid drugs for less than 3 months. RNA isolated from PBMCs was used to make the TCR library. As a group, patients came from one endocrinology department in Xi'an, China. This same sample was also part of a study on T cells in Graves' hyperthyroidism and ophthalmopathy.

The chain joins TRBV6-1 to TRBJ1-2; D remains ambiguous. The sequence was obtained from a woman aged 25-40 years with Graves disease. The sequenced sample was peripheral blood mononuclear cells (PBMCs), obtained at new diagnosis, from a patient treated with antithyroid drugs. The chain's CDR3 is CASSLNSGYTF. CDR3 DNA: TGTGCCAGCAGTCTTAATTCCGGCTACACCTTC.